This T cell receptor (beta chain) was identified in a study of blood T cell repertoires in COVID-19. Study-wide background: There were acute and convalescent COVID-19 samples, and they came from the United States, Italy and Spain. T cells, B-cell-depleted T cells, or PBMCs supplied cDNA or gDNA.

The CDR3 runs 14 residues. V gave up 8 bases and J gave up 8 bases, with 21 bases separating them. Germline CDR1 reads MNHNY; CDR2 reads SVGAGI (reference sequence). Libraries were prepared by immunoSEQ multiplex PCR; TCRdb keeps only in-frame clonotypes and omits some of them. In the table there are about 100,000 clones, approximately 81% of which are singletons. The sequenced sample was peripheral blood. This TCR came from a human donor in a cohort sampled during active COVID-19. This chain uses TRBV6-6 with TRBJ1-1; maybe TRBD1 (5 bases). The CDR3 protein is CASRGGVGEQEAFF. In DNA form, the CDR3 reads TGTGCCAGCCGCGGGGGGGTTGGAGAGCAAGAAGCTTTCTTT.